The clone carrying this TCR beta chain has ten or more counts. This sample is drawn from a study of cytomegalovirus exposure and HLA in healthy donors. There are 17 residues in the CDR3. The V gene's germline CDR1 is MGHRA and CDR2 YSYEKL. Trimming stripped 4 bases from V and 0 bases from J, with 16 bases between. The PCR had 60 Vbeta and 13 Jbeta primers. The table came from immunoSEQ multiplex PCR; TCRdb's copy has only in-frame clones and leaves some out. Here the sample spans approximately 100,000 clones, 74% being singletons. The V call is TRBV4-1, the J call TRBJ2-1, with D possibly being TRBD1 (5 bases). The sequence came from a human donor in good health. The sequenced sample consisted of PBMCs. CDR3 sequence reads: CASSPTSADSSYNEQFF. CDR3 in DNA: TGCGCCAGCAGCCCAACAAGTGCAGACAGCTCCTACAATGAGCAGTTCTTC.